Listed here are 2 T cell receptor beta chains from one sample, sequenced in a study of blood T cell repertoires in COVID-19. Clones were sequenced by immunoSEQ multiplex PCR, and TCRdb holds only the in-frame ones, with some missing. The sample has 350,000 to 550,000 clones; roughly 85% are singletons. The source material was PBMCs or T cells enriched from blood (not recorded which). These receptors all come from a woman in her late teens or twenties with acute COVID-19.

This clone was seen more than once but under ten times. The chain employs TRBV29-1 and TRBJ1-1; possibly TRBD1 for D (6 bases). This CDR3 contains 12 residues. Between the trimmed V and J ends, which lost 5 bases and 7 bases, there was a span of 14 bases. Looked up from germline, CDR1 is SQVTM and CDR2 is ANQGSEA. CDR3 sequence: CSVQQGTREAFF. The CDR3, as DNA: TGCAGCGTTCAACAGGGAACTCGTGAAGCTTTCTTT.

The chain uses TRBV19 and TRBJ1-2; 9 nucleotides align to TRBD1. J was trimmed by 4 bases and V by 7 bases; bases with no gene match: 13. This CDR3 comprises 16 residues. The germline V gene encodes CDR1 LNHDA and CDR2 SQIVND (reference sequence). This chain's CDR3 is CASTPLGGQGTYGYTF. CDR3 nucleotide sequence: TGTGCCAGTACCCCATTAGGGGGACAGGGTACCTATGGCTACACCTTC.